The T cell receptor beta chain described here comes from a study of blood T cell repertoires in COVID-19. Turning to the study itself: The origin of the acute and convalescent COVID-19 samples was the United States, Italy and Spain. The cDNA or gDNA used as material had been derived from T cells, B-cell-depleted T cells, or PBMCs.

Clones were sequenced by immunoSEQ multiplex PCR, and TCRdb holds only the in-frame ones, with some missing. The table has around 120,000 clones, 78% seen once. This clone has just a few counts. V dropped 5 bases and J dropped 4 bases, with 7 bases sitting between them. The CDR3 covers 12 residues. The sequence came from a man between 65 and 79 years old with acute or convalescent COVID-19. The material sequenced was peripheral blood. The chain employs TRBV12-3 or TRBV12-4 and TRBJ2-3; the D is unclear. The CDR3 DNA reads as TGTGCCAGCAGTCTTCTTGCAGATACGCAGTATTTT. This codes for CASSLLADTQYF.